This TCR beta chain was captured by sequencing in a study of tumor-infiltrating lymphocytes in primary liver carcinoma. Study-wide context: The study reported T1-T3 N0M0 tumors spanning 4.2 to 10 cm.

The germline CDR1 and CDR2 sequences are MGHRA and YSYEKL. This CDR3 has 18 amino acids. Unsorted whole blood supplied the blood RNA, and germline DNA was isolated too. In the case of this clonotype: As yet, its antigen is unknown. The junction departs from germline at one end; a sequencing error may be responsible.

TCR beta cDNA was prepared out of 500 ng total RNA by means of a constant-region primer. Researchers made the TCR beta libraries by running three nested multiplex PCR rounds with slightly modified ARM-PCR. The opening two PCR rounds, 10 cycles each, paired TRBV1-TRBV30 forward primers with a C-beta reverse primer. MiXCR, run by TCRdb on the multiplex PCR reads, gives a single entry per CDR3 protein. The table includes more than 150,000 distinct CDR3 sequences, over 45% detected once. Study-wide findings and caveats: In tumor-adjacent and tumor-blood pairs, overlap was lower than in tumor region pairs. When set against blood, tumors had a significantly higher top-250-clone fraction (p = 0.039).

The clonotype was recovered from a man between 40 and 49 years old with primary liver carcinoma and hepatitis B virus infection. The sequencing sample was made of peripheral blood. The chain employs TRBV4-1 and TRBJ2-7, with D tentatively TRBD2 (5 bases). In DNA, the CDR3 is TGCGTCAGCAGCCAATCTCCCCTATTTGCGGGTGGCTCCTACGAGCAGTACTTC. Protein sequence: CVSSQSPLFAGGSYEQYF.